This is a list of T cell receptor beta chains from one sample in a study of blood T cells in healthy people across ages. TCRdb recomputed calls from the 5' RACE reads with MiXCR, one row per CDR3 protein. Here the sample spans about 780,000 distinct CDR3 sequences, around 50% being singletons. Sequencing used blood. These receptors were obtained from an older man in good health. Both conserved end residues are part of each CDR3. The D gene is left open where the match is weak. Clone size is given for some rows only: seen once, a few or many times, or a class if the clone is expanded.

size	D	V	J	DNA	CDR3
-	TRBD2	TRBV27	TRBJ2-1	TGTGCCAGCAGTCCCTACAGACTAGCGGGGCAAGAGACCCAGTTCTTC	CASSPYRLAGQETQFF
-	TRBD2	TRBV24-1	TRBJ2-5	TGTGCCACCAGTGATCCCCCCGGGGGGGGAGAGACCCAGTACTTC	CATSDPPGGGETQYF
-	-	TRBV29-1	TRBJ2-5	TGCAGCGTTGTTAGGGTAGAGACCCAGTACTTC	CSVVRVETQYF
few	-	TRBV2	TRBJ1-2	TGTGCCAGCACGGAGACGGCTAACTATGGCTACACCTTC	CASTETANYGYTF
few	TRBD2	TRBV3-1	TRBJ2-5	TGTGCCAGCAGAGCGGGAGGCGAGACCCAGTACTTC	CASRAGGETQYF
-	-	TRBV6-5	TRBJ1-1	TGTGCCAGCAGTTACTTTACCAACATGAACACTGAAGCTTTCTTT	CASSYFTNMNTEAFF
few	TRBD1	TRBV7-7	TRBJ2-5	TGTGCCAGCAGCTTATCCCCGGGACAGCAAGAGACCCAGTACTTC	CASSLSPGQQETQYF
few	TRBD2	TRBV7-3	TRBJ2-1	TGTGCCAGCAGCTTAAAAGCGGGAGTTTCCTACAATGAGCAGTTCTTC	CASSLKAGVSYNEQFF
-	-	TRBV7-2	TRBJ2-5	TGTGCCAGCAGCTCCTACGGGGGTGGCCAAGAGACCCAGTACTTC	CASSSYGGGQETQYF
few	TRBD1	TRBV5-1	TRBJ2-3	TGCGCCAGCAGCATAGACAGGGCAGGAGATACGCAGTATTTT	CASSIDRAGDTQYF
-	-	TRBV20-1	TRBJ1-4	TGCAGTGCTAGAGCCGCCCCGGCGAATGAAAAACTGTTTTTT	CSARAAPANEKLFF
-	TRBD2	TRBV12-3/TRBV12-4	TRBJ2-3	TGTGCCAGCAATCAACCCCCGGGGACTAGCGGGAGTACAGATGCGCAGTATTTT	CASNQPPGTSGSTDAQYF
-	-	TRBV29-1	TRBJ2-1	TGCAGCAGTTTGTACAATGAGCAGTTCTTC	CSSLYNEQFF
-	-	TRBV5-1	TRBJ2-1	TGCGCCAGCAGCTGGGGGTCCCGACAGTCCAATGAGCAGTTCTTC	CASSWGSRQSNEQFF
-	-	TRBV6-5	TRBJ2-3	TGTGCCAGCAGTTACAGTTGGTCGGCCCAGGCTGCGCAGTATTTT	CASSYSWSAQAAQYF
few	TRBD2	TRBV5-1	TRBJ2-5	TGCGCCAGCAGCCCCCGCGTTGGCGGGAGAGGTCAAGAGACCCAGTACTTC	CASSPRVGGRGQETQYF
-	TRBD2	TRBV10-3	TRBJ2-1	TGTGCCATCAGTGAGTTTGGTAGCGGGAGGGCCGTGTACAATGAGCAGTTCTTC	CAISEFGSGRAVYNEQFF
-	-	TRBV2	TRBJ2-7	TGTGCCAGCAGTGCTCCCGGACAGAACAGATACTACGAGCAGTACTTC	CASSAPGQNRYYEQYF
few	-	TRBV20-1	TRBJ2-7	TGCAGTGCAGACGTTCTTGAAGGCTCCTACAATGAGCAGTACTTC	CSADVLEGSYNEQYF
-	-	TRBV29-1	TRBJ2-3	TGCAGCGTTGAACAGGGCCCAGATACGCAGTATTTT	CSVEQGPDTQYF
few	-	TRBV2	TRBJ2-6	TGTGCCAGCAGCCAATTCGTAAGCTCTGGGGCCAACGTCCTGACTTTC	CASSQFVSSGANVLTF
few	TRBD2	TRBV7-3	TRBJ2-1	TGTGCCAGCAGCGTAGGGCTAGCGGGAGGGGAGCAGTTCTTC	CASSVGLAGGEQFF
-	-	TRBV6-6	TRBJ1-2	TGTGCCAGCAGTCGGACCGCGGCCCGGGGCTACACCTTC	CASSRTAARGYTF
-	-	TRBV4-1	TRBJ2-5	TGCGCCAGCAGCCAAGTTTATTTGATCGAGACCCAGTACTTC	CASSQVYLIETQYF
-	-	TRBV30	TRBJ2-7	TGTGCCTGGAGTGAGGACAGCGTTATTTTTCTCTACGAGCAGTACTTC	CAWSEDSVIFLYEQYF
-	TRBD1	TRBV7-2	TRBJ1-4	TGTGCCAGCAGTGTGGACAGGGGACTGGAAAAACTGTTTTTT	CASSVDRGLEKLFF
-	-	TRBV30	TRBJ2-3	TGTGCCTGGAGTGTAGGGCAGGTCACAGATACGCAGTATTTT	CAWSVGQVTDTQYF